One and the same sample provided the 27 T cell receptor beta chains below, sequenced in a study of beta chain features in type 1 diabetes. Findings and caveats of the study: TCRB CDR3 length was moderately but significantly reduced in all four CD4+ subsets of Type 1 diabetes patients.

The sequenced template was cDNA made from the entire isolated RNA. Sequencing used immunoSEQ multiplex PCR; TCRdb keeps in-frame clones, though not all of them. The sample has 600,000 to 700,000 clones, 12% seen once; the top ten hold 0.095% to 0.15%. Antigens for these TCRs are unknown. Sequenced: naive CD4+ T cells from blood. The receptors derive from a man in his thirties or forties with type 1 diabetes.

This clone has just a few counts. The rearrangement links TRBV10-3 to TRBJ1-5, with 9 bases aligning to TRBD1. Germline V CDR1 and CDR2: ENHRY, SYGVKD. This CDR3 has 15 amino acids. V was clipped by 5 bases and J by 2 bases; unmatched bases: 4. CDR3 bases: TGTGCCATCAGTAAGGACAGGGGTGGCAATCAGCCCCAGCATTTT. Amino acid sequence: CAISKDRGGNQPQHF.

This clone has a handful of counts. Other nucleotide sequences from this sample produce the same CDR3. This chain joins TRBV5-1 and TRBJ2-5; no reliable D call. The ends were cut back, 2 bases at V and 4 bases at J, with 3 bases in the middle. Germline-derived CDR1 and CDR2 are SGHRS and YFSETQ. The CDR3 has 11 residues. The DNA for the CDR3 is TGCGCCAGCAGCTTAAGAGAGACCCAGTACTTC. It specifies CASSLRETQYF.

This clone was detected a few times. The V gene is TRBV29-1, the J gene TRBJ2-3; possible D gene TRBD2, 6 bases. Looked up from germline, CDR1 is SQVTM and CDR2 is ANQGSEA. The CDR3 is 16 amino acids. V was trimmed by 7 bases and J by 0 bases, leaving 20 bases between them. The CDR3 spells CSGGVSTNPSTDTQYF. The CDR3 DNA reads TGCAGCGGGGGGGTGTCAACGAACCCTAGCACAGATACGCAGTATTTT.

The chain carries TRBV27 and TRBJ1-2; 7 bases agree with TRBD1. J gave up 7 bases and V 4 bases, and 6 bases lay outside the gene matches. Germline V gene data show CDR1 as MNHEY and CDR2 as SMNVEV (reference sequence). CDR3 length equals 13 residues. CDR3 loop: CASSSEEGAGYTF. CDR3 nucleotides: TGTGCCAGCAGTTCCGAGGAGGGGGCTGGCTACACCTTC.

This clone has more than one count but fewer than ten. The chain links TRBV5-1 to TRBJ2-7; tentatively, D is TRBD1 or TRBD2 (6 bases each). The V end lost 0 bases, the J end lost 2 bases, and 18 bases lay between the germline ends. Per the germline V gene, CDR1 is SGHRS and CDR2 is YFSETQ. The CDR3 contains 17 residues. CDR3 nucleotide sequence: TGCGCCAGCAGCTTGGCCTTGGGGGGCGCGAGTCCCTACGAGCAGTACTTC. Amino acids: CASSLALGGASPYEQYF.

The chain couples TRBV4-2 to TRBJ2-1, with unresolved D. The CDR3 length is 13 residues. Trimming left V 4 bases short and J 8 bases short, with 12 bases between. Germline V CDR1 and CDR2: LGHNA, YNFKEQ. CDR3 residues: CASSPPTGDEQFF. Written as DNA, the CDR3 is TGTGCCAGCAGCCCCCCGACTGGGGATGAGCAGTTCTTC.

This clone was observed a handful of times. This sequence joins TRBV4-3 and TRBJ1-5, with 8 positions matching TRBD1. The V gene end was trimmed by 0 bases and the J gene end by 7 bases; junction bases not matched to a gene: 2. This CDR3 comprises 14 residues. Germline-derived CDR1 and CDR2 are LGHNA and YSLEER. CDR3 in DNA: TGCGCCAGCAGCCAAGAACAGGGGGGGCAGCCCCAGCATTTT. Translating gives CASSQEQGGQPQHF.

V gene TRBV11-3 combines with J gene TRBJ2-1; 8 bases match TRBD2. V shed 7 bases and J 9 bases; nucleotides not matched to a gene: 11. This CDR3 spans 14 amino acids. The V gene's germline CDR1 is SGHNT and CDR2 YENEEA. CDR3 sequence reads: CASTQVAGLAEQFF. CDR3 nucleotide sequence: TGTGCCAGCACCCAGGTAGCGGGGTTGGCTGAGCAGTTCTTC.

J is TRBJ1-5 and V is TRBV29-1; 9 nucleotides align to TRBD1. The CDR3 sequence is 16 residues long. Per germline, CDR1 SQVTM and CDR2 ANQGSEA. V lost 6 bases to trimming and J lost 1 base; unmatched junction nucleotides: 10. CDR3 protein: CSVMTGGLSSNQPQHF. The CDR3, as DNA: TGCAGCGTCATGACAGGGGGATTATCCAGCAATCAGCCCCAGCATTTT.

The rearrangement links TRBV28 to TRBJ1-4; 8 positions agree with TRBD1. The CDR3 loop spans 14 amino acids. V was pared by 5 bases and J by 6 bases, with 5 bases of the junction left unmatched. From germline, CDR1 is MDHEN and CDR2 SYDVKM. CDR3 loop: CASSRQGSDEKLFF. The CDR3 DNA reads as TGTGCCAGCAGTCGACAGGGGTCCGATGAAAAACTGTTTTTT.

V is TRBV18 and J is TRBJ2-7; D is uncertain. Deletions cut 0 bases from V and 4 bases from J, with 7 bases between. Germline V CDR1 and CDR2: KGHSH, LQKENI. The CDR3 runs 13 residues. The CDR3 nucleotides are TGTGCCAGCTCACCACCGGGTCAGTACGAGCAGTACTTC. Amino acid sequence: CASSPPGQYEQYF.

This clone showed up just a few times. The J gene is TRBJ1-1, the V gene TRBV5-4; D gene unclear. Germline V gene lookup returns CDR1 SGHNT and CDR2 YYREEE (reference sequence). Trimming cost V 0 bases and J 1 base, with 13 bases left between them. The CDR3 has 16 residues. The CDR3 reads CASSLDPVYSNTEAFF. The CDR3, as DNA: TGTGCCAGCAGCTTGGATCCAGTCTATTCGAACACTGAAGCTTTCTTT.

The J gene is TRBJ2-7, the V gene TRBV20-1, with D unresolved. Per the germline V gene, CDR1 is DFQATT and CDR2 is SNEGSKA (reference sequence). Trimming removed 3 bases from V and 6 bases from J, with 9 bases in between. CDR3 size: 11 residues. For the CDR3, the DNA is TGCAGTGCTAGGCGTCCCCTCGAGCAGTACTTC. Residues: CSARRPLEQYF.

This clone was counted a few times. This chain joins TRBV30 and TRBJ1-3; D is undetermined. Trimming pared 5 bases from V and 0 bases from J, leaving 17 bases between. The CDR3 has 16 residues. Per germline, CDR1 GTSNPN and CDR2 SVGIG (reference sequence). CDR3 nucleotides: TGTGCCTGGTGGGGAGGGCAGCGAGTCTCTGGAAACACCATATATTTT. Its translation: CAWWGGQRVSGNTIYF.

The rearrangement joins TRBV18 to TRBJ2-5; the D gene is possibly TRBD1 (5 bases). Trimming shortened V by 4 bases and J by 0 bases, and 12 bases separated the two germline ends. The CDR3 spans 15 residues. CDR1 and CDR2 (germline): KGHSH, LQKENI. CDR3 region: CASSLTDSHQETQYF. CDR3 bases: TGTGCCAGCTCACTTACAGACAGTCACCAAGAGACCCAGTACTTC.

The CDR3 reads CSARPVTEQFF. DNA for the CDR3: TGCAGTGCCCGACCCGTCACTGAGCAGTTCTTC. V and J are TRBV20-1 and TRBJ2-1; D is ambiguous. V was pared by 6 bases and J by 9 bases, with 12 bases between. Germline values: CDR1 DFQATT, CDR2 SNEGSKA (reference sequence). CDR3 length equals 11 residues.

This clone was recorded a few times. The V and J genes are TRBV29-1 and TRBJ1-2; D is undetermined. This CDR3 is built from 13 residues. The germline V gene encodes CDR1 SQVTM and CDR2 ANQGSEA. Deletions cut 6 bases from V and 3 bases from J, with 14 bases between. The CDR3 spells CSVGRGRDYGYTF. The CDR3 DNA sequence: TGCAGCGTGGGCCGTGGACGGGACTATGGCTACACCTTC.

The V call is TRBV18, the J call TRBJ2-5; 9 bases agree with TRBD2. The germline V gene has CDR1 KGHSH and CDR2 LQKENI. V dropped 6 bases and J dropped 4; count of bases not matched to a gene: 9. The length of the CDR3 is 15 residues. CDR3 residues: CASSPSGVWGETQYF. DNA for the CDR3: TGTGCCAGCTCCCCTAGCGGGGTCTGGGGAGAGACCCAGTACTTC.

CDR3 nucleotides: TGTGCCAGCAGCTTATATGGACAGGGAGGTACAGATACGCAGTATTTT. Translating it yields CASSLYGQGGTDTQYF. The rearrangement uses TRBV7-9 and TRBJ2-3; 8 nucleotides agree with TRBD1. V lost 2 bases to trimming and J lost 3 bases; unmatched junction nucleotides: 7. Germline V gene data show CDR1 as SEHNR and CDR2 as FQNEAQ (reference sequence). The CDR3 consists of 16 residues.

The J gene is TRBJ2-2, the V gene TRBV2; D is perhaps TRBD2 (6 bases). Germline values: CDR1 SNHLY, CDR2 FYNNEI. Trimming shortened V by 4 bases and J by 5 bases, and 11 bases separated the two germline ends. CDR3 length equals 14 residues. The CDR3 is CASSVRGGTGELFF. CDR3 in DNA: TGTGCCAGCAGTGTTCGCGGAGGGACCGGGGAGCTGTTTTTT.

This clone was counted a few times. This rearrangement joins TRBV7-8 to TRBJ2-2; tentatively, D is TRBD1 (5 bases). CDR3 size: 14 residues. Between the trimmed V and J ends, which lost 4 bases and 1 base, there was a span of 7 bases. The germline V gene encodes CDR1 SGHVS and CDR2 FQNEAQ. CDR3 in DNA: TGTGCCAGCAGCTCCACAGGGAACACCGGGGAGCTGTTTTTT. Residues: CASSSTGNTGELFF.

This clone was seen only a few times. As DNA, the CDR3 is TGTGCCAGCAGTGAGGGGACTTTGAATGAGCAGTTCTTC. Translation: CASSEGTLNEQFF. This rearrangement joins TRBV2 to TRBJ2-1, with D perhaps matching TRBD2 (6 bases). V gave up 3 bases and J gave up 7 bases, with 10 bases separating them. Germline V CDR1 and CDR2: SNHLY, FYNNEI. The CDR3 sequence is 13 residues long.

The chain carries TRBV27 and TRBJ2-1; D is undetermined. The CDR3 totals 15 residues. The ends were cut back, 3 bases at V and 0 bases at J, with 9 bases in the middle. CDR1 and CDR2 from the germline V gene are MNHEY and SMNVEV (reference sequence). CDR3: CASSFSWGSYNEQFF. CDR3 nucleotide sequence: TGTGCCAGCAGTTTTTCTTGGGGCTCCTACAATGAGCAGTTCTTC.

This clone showed up just a few times. The chain recombines TRBV7-6 with TRBJ1-4; D is unclear. The V gene's germline CDR1 is SGHVS and CDR2 FNYEAQ. The CDR3 loop spans 14 amino acids. The V and J ends lost 2 bases and 3 bases respectively, with 7 bases between them. The CDR3 nucleotides are TGTGCCAGCAGCTTAACTAGAGCTAATGAAAAACTGTTTTTT. Its protein is CASSLTRANEKLFF.

This clone was observed a handful of times. The chain employs TRBV6-5 and TRBJ1-2; D is unresolved. There are 15 residues in the CDR3. Trimming took off 0 bases at V and 0 bases at J, with 8 bases between the two ends. The germline V gene has CDR1 MNHEY and CDR2 SVGAGI. CDR3 in DNA: TGTGCCAGCAGTTACTCGAGTAAGCCTAACTATGGCTACACCTTC. As protein: CASSYSSKPNYGYTF.

This clone was counted a few times. This chain links TRBV7-3 with TRBJ1-1; 7 bases match TRBD1. Germline CDR1 is SGHTA and CDR2 is FQGTGA. This CDR3 has 14 amino acids. V shed 4 bases and J 6 bases; nucleotides not matched to a gene: 8. The CDR3 sequence is CASSSGQPSSEAFF. CDR3 nucleotide sequence: TGTGCCAGCAGCTCGGGACAGCCTTCCTCTGAAGCTTTCTTT. Full variable domain (remainder filled in from reference TRBV7-3 and TRBJ1-1): GAGVSQTPSNKVTEKGKYVELRCDPISGHTALYWYRQSLGQGPEFLIYFQGTGAADDSGLPNDRFFAVRPEGSVSTLKIQRTERGDSAVYLCASSSGQPSSEAFFGQGTRLTVV.

This clone was seen a handful of times. This chain connects TRBV29-1 to TRBJ2-1; D unclear. Looked up from germline, CDR1 is SQVTM and CDR2 is ANQGSEA. Trimming shortened V by 4 bases and J by 9 bases, and 10 bases separated the two germline ends. The CDR3 loop spans 11 amino acids. The CDR3 DNA sequence: TGCAGCGTTGGGACCGGAGTTGAGCAGTTCTTC. It translates to CSVGTGVEQFF.